What follows are 20 T cell receptor beta chains derived from one specimen sequenced in a study of blood T cell repertoires in COVID-19. The method was immunoSEQ multiplex PCR; TCRdb's version includes in-frame clones alone and lacks a portion of them. This table holds 75,000 to 85,000 clones, 88% found once. What was sequenced was peripheral blood. The receptors were gathered from a human donor in a cohort sampled during active COVID-19.

This clone was counted once. The chain couples TRBV11-2 to TRBJ2-5; 7 nucleotides align to TRBD1. The CDR3 extends over 15 amino acids. The V segment lost 2 bases and the J segment 4 bases; nucleotides outside the gene matches: 7. Germline CDR1 reads SGHAT; CDR2 reads FQNNGV. The CDR3 DNA sequence: TGTGCCAGCAGCTTACTTCTTTGGACAGGAGAGACCCAGTACTTC. Protein product: CASSLLLWTGETQYF.

The rearrangement uses TRBV11-3 and TRBJ2-7; D might be TRBD1 (6 bases). The CDR3 spans 14 residues. The V gene lost 3 bases and the J gene lost 2 bases, with 11 bases spanning the gap. Germline lookup yields CDR1 SGHNT and CDR2 YENEEA. CDR3 coding DNA: TGTGCCAGCAGCTTTGCGACAGGCCCCTACGAGCAGTACTTC. Its protein product is CASSFATGPYEQYF.

The chain employs TRBV19 and TRBJ1-3, with D unresolved. V was trimmed by 7 bases and J by 0 bases, leaving 7 bases between them. Germline CDR1 is LNHDA and CDR2 is SQIVND (reference sequence). The CDR3 is made up of 13 amino acids. The CDR3, as DNA: TGTGCCAGTATGCACAACTCTGGAAACACCATATATTTT. It yields the protein CASMHNSGNTIYF.

CDR3 sequence (DNA): TGTGCCAGCAGGTATTCCGGGACTAGCTACAATGAGCAGTTCTTC. This gives the protein CASRYSGTSYNEQFF. The chain links TRBV11-3 to TRBJ2-1; 8 bases line up with TRBD2. The V segment lost 6 bases and the J segment 3 bases; nucleotides outside the gene matches: 7. Germline-derived CDR1 and CDR2 are SGHNT and YENEEA. The CDR3 covers 15 residues.

The chain joins TRBV19 to TRBJ1-6; no clear D gene. The germline gives CDR1 LNHDA, CDR2 SQIVND (reference sequence). V lost 4 bases and J lost 0, with 16 bases in between. This CDR3 contains 18 residues. The CDR3 DNA reads as TGTGCCAGTAGTAGGGCACAGCCCACGAGCTCCTATAATTCACCCCTCCACTTT. The encoded protein is CASSRAQPTSSYNSPLHF.

This chain joins TRBV7-2 and TRBJ1-2; D is unresolved. Germline CDR1 SGHTA, CDR2 FQGNSA. This CDR3 is 15 amino acids long. Trimming left V 2 bases short and J 6 bases short, with 16 bases between. CDR3 nucleotides: TGTGCCAGCAGCTTACTGGTCCTATCCATCGATGGCTACACCTTC. Residues: CASSLLVLSIDGYTF.

This rearrangement joins TRBV19 to TRBJ1-1; TRBD1 aligns across 9 bases. This CDR3 comprises 13 residues. The V and J ends lost 8 bases and 4 bases, in that order; junction bases with no gene match: 5. Per the germline V gene, CDR1 is LNHDA and CDR2 is SQIVND (reference sequence). In DNA, the CDR3 is TGTGCCAGTTCCGGGACAGGGAGCACTGAAGCTTTCTTT. Encoded protein: CASSGTGSTEAFF.

The J gene is TRBJ2-1, the V gene TRBV5-6; D not certain. This CDR3 region has 14 residues. With 2 bases removed from V and 3 bases from J, the gap between germline ends came to 9 bases. Germline V gene data show CDR1 as SGHDT and CDR2 as YYEEEE. This chain's CDR3 is CASSLGRLYNEQFF. The DNA for the CDR3 is TGTGCCAGCAGCTTAGGAAGACTCTACAATGAGCAGTTCTTC.

This sequence joins TRBV7-2 and TRBJ2-1; a weak D match, TRBD2 (6 bases). The CDR3 is made up of 16 amino acids. V lost 4 bases and J lost 8, with 21 bases in between. The V gene's germline CDR1 is SGHTA and CDR2 FQGNSA. The CDR3 DNA reads as TGTGCCAGCAGCTCTCAAAGGTCGTCTAGCGTCGATGAGCAGTTCTTC. Its protein product is CASSSQRSSSVDEQFF. The full variable domain, its missing parts supplied by reference TRBV7-2 and TRBJ2-1, is GAGVSQSPSNKVTEKGKDVELRCDPISGHTALYWYRQSLGQGLEFLIYFQGNSAPDKSGLPSDRFSAERTGGSVSTLTIQRTQQEDSAVYLCASSSQRSSSVDEQFFGPGTRLTVL.

The rearrangement joins TRBV6-1 to TRBJ1-1, with a tentative D call TRBD1 (5 bases). Looked up from germline, CDR1 is MNHNS and CDR2 is SASEGT. V lost 3 bases, J lost 11 bases, and 16 bases lay in between. The CDR3 consists of 13 residues. The CDR3 nucleotides read TGTGCCAGCAGTGATTGGGACGGCGGGAGGGCTTTCTTT. Translated, it gives CASSDWDGGRAFF.

The rearrangement joins TRBV4-1 to TRBJ2-7; 10 bases line up with TRBD1. V shed 0 bases and J 3 bases; nucleotides not matched to a gene: 2. Per the germline V gene, CDR1 is MGHRA and CDR2 is YSYEKL. This CDR3 is built from 15 residues. CDR3 loop: CASSQDGQGVYEQYF. The CDR3 nucleotides are TGCGCCAGCAGCCAAGACGGACAGGGGGTCTACGAGCAGTACTTC.

The J gene is TRBJ2-5, the V gene TRBV12-3 or TRBV12-4; D is unresolved. V gave up 7 bases and J gave up 1 base, with 4 bases separating them. The CDR3 has 11 residues. The CDR3 reads CASTSQETQYF. The CDR3 nucleotides read TGTGCCAGCACTAGCCAAGAGACCCAGTACTTC.

This rearrangement joins TRBV6-2 or TRBV6-3 to TRBJ2-2; tentative D call: TRBD2 (6 bases). Germline assignment: CDR1 MNHEY and CDR2 SVGEGT. V gave up 2 bases and J gave up 4 bases, with 26 bases separating them. This CDR3 has 20 residues. The CDR3 is CASSYTPTPGPGVTTGELFF. CDR3 sequence (DNA): TGTGCCAGCAGTTACACACCAACCCCGGGGCCGGGGGTCACCACCGGGGAGCTGTTTTTT.

A remark on this clone: The germline gene is not matched at one end of the junction; a read error may be the cause. The rearrangement uses TRBV28 and TRBJ1-4; no clear D gene. Germline assignment: CDR1 MDHEN and CDR2 SYDVKM. This CDR3 is 14 amino acids long. CDR3 protein: CACSLEATNEKLFF. The CDR3, as DNA: TGTGCCTGCAGCCTGGAGGCGACTAATGAAAAACTGTTTTTT. The full variable domain, with the rest looked up from reference TRBV28 and TRBJ1-4, is DVKVTQSSRYLVKRTGEKVFLECVQDMDHENMFWYRQDPGLGLRLIYFSYDVKMKEKGDIPEGYSVSREKKERFSLILESASTNQTSMYLCACSLEATNEKLFFGSGTQLSVL.

The CDR3 here is CASSQVVLRGVTEAFF. In DNA form, the CDR3 reads TGCGCCAGCAGCCAAGTCGTTCTAAGGGGCGTCACTGAAGCTTTCTTT. This chain links TRBV4-1 with TRBJ1-1, with D perhaps TRBD1 (5 bases). Germline loops: CDR1 MGHRA, CDR2 YSYEKL. CDR3 size: 16 residues. V lost 1 base and J 4 bases, leaving 16 bases between the germline ends.

The chain combines TRBV5-4 with TRBJ2-5; a possible D gene is TRBD1 (6 bases). The CDR3 has 15 residues. Trimming cost V 0 bases and J 6 bases, with 15 bases left between them. Germline CDR1 SGHNT, CDR2 YYREEE (reference sequence). CDR3 sequence reads: CASSLVDRTSKTQYF. CDR3 in DNA: TGTGCCAGCAGCTTGGTAGACAGGACGAGTAAGACCCAGTACTTC. Full variable domain (remainder filled in from reference TRBV5-4 and TRBJ2-5): ETGVTQSPTHLIKTRGQQVTLRCSSQSGHNTVSWYQQALGQGPQFIFQYYREEENGRGNFPPRFSGLQFPNYSSELNVNALELDDSALYLCASSLVDRTSKTQYFGPGTRLLVL.

This chain links TRBV25-1 with TRBJ1-1, with D maybe TRBD1 (5 bases). The CDR3 covers 13 residues. V shed 3 bases and J shed 0 bases, with 5 bases lying between them. Germline V gene data show CDR1 as MGHDK and CDR2 as SYGVNS. Written as DNA, the CDR3 is TGTGCCAGCAGTGACAGGGTGAACACTGAAGCTTTCTTT. It yields the protein CASSDRVNTEAFF.

The chain recombines TRBV7-3 with TRBJ2-1, with 9 bases lining up with TRBD1. Germline V CDR1 and CDR2: SGHTA, FQGTGA. V was pared by 4 bases and J by 8 bases, with 12 bases of the junction left unmatched. CDR3 length equals 16 residues. The CDR3 protein is CASSSQAGTGFDEQFF. In nucleotides, the CDR3 is TGTGCCAGCAGCTCCCAGGCGGGGACAGGGTTTGATGAGCAGTTCTTC.

This clone showed up just a few times. The V call is TRBV12-3 or TRBV12-4, the J call TRBJ1-1, with D tentatively TRBD1 (5 bases). This CDR3 has 13 residues. V shed 7 bases and J shed 8 bases, with 17 bases lying between them. CDR3 sequence: CASTPIRAGEAFF. In nucleotides, the CDR3 is TGTGCCAGCACTCCGATAAGGGCAGGGGAAGCTTTCTTT.

The chain links TRBV6-1 to TRBJ1-2, with no clear D. Trimming cost V 1 base and J 8 bases, with 20 bases left between them. In germline, CDR1 is MNHNS, CDR2 SASEGT. This CDR3 comprises 16 residues. CDR3: CASSEETSGPLMGYTF. CDR3 sequence (DNA): TGTGCCAGCAGTGAAGAAACCAGCGGCCCCCTAATGGGCTACACCTTC.